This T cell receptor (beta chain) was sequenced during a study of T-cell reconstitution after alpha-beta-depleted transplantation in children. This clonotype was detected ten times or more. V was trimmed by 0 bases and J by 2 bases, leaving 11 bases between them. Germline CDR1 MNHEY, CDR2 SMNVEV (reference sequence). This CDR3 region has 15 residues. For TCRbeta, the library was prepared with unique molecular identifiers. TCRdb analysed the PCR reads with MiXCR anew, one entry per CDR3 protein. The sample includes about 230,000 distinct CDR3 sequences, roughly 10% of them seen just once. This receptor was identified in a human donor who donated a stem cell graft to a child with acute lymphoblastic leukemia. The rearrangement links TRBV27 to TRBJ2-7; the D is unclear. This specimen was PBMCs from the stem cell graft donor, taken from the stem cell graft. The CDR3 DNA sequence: TGTGCCAGCAGTTTATCGTGGCTAGAAGCCTACGAGCAGTACTTC. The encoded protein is CASSLSWLEAYEQYF.